This record concerns one T cell receptor (beta chain) sequence. This sample was included in a study of follicular helper T cells after annual influenza vaccination. This CDR3 spans 15 amino acids. The V end was cut by 10 bases, the J end by 0 bases, with 16 bases between. In germline, CDR1 is MRHNA, CDR2 SNTAGT. This table comes from immunoSEQ multiplex PCR, and its TCRdb copy is limited to in-frame clones, with some not included. The table shows 7,000 to 9,000 clones, with around four fifths occurring only once. The time point is: 2014-2015 season, pre-vaccination. Here the sequenced sample was CXCR5+ CD38- circulating T follicular helper cells from blood, taken on the day of influenza vaccination. Subset noted: circulating Tfh, non-naive CD4+CXCR5+PD-1+ (ICOS+CD38+ or ICOS-CD38-). The TCR comes from an adult who received the influenza vaccine. The rearrangement uses TRBV6-4 and TRBJ1-5; D is unresolved. The CDR3 protein is CATPTKTHSNQPQHF. The CDR3 DNA reads TGTGCCACCCCAACGAAGACACATAGCAATCAGCCCCAGCATTTT.